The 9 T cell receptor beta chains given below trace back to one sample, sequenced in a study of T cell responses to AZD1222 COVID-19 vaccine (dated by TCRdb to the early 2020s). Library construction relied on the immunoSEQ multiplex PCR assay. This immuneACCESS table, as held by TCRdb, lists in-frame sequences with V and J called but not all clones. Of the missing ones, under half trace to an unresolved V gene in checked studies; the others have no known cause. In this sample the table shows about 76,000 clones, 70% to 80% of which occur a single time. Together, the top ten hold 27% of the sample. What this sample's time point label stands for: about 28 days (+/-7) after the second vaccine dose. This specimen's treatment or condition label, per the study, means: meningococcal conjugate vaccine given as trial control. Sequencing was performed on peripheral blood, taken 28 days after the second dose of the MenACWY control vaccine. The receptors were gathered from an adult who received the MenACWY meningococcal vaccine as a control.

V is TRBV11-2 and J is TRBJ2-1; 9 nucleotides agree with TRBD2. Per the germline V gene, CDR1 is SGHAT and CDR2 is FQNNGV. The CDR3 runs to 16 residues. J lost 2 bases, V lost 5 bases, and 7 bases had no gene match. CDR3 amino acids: CASSPIAGVTYNEQFF. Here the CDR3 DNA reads TGTGCCAGCAGCCCTATAGCGGGAGTGACCTACAATGAGCAGTTCTTC.

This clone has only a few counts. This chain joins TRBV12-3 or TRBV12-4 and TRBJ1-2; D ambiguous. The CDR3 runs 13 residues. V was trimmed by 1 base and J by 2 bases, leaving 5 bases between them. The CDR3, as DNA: TGTGCCAGCAGTTTAGGTCAGAACTATGGCTACACCTTC. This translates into CASSLGQNYGYTF.

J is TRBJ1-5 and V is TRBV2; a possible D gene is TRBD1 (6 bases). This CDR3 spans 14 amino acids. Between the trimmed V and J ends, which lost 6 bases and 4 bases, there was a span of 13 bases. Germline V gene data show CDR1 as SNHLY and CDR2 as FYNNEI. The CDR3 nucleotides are TGTGCCAGCAGCGTAGACAGGCGTAATCAGCCCCAGCATTTT. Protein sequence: CASSVDRRNQPQHF.

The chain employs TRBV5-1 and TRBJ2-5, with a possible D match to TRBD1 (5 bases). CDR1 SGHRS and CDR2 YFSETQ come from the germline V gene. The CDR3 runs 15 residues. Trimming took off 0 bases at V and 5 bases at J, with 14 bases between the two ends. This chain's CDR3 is CASSLGPGIGETQYF. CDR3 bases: TGCGCCAGCAGCTTGGGGCCAGGGATAGGGGAGACCCAGTACTTC.

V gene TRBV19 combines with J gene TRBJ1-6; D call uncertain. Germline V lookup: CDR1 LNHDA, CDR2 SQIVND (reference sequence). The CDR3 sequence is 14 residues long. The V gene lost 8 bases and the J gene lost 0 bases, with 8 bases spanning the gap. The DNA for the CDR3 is TGTGCCAGTGCCGAGGGCTCCTATAATTCACCCCTCCACTTT. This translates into CASAEGSYNSPLHF.

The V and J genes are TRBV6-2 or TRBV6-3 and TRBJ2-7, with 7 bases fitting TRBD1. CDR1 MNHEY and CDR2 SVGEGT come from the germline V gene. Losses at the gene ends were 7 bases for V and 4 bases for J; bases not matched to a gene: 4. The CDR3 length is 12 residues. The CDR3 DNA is TGTGCCAGCACCCCGGACAGGTACGAGCAGTACTTC. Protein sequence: CASTPDRYEQYF.

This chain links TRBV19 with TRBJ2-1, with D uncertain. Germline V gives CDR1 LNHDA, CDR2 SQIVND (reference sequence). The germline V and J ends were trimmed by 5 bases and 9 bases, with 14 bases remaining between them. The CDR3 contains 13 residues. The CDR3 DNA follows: TGTGCCAGTAGTGGGCCCCTAACGGGTGAGCAGTTCTTC. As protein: CASSGPLTGEQFF. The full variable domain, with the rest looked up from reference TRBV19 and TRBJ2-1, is DGGITQSPKYLFRKEGQNVTLSCEQNLNHDAMYWYRQDPGQGLRLIYYSQIVNDFQKGDIAEGYSVSREKKESFPLTVTSAQKNPTAFYLCASSGPLTGEQFFGPGTRLTVL.

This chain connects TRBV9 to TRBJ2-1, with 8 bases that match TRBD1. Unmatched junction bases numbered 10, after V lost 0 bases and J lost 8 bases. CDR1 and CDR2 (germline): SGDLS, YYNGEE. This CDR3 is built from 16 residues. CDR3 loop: CASSVGGRGPQDEQFF. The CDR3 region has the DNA TGTGCCAGCAGCGTAGGTGGCAGGGGGCCCCAGGATGAGCAGTTCTTC.

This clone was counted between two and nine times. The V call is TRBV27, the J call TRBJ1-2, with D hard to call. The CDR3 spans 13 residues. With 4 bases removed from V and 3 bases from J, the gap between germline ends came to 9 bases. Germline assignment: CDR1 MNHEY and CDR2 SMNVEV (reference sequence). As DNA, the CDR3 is TGTGCCAGCAGTTCCGGAATGGACTATGGCTACACCTTC. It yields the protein CASSSGMDYGYTF.